Described below is a single T cell receptor (beta chain) sequence and its context. Its antigen is as yet unknown. Per donor, one heparinised blood draw averaged about 116 mL. Markers CD45RO/CCR7/CD25/CD127/CD95/CD27 served to sort CD4+ naive, central memory, regulatory and stem cell-like memory cells. The data stem from a study of beta chain features in type 1 diabetes. Expressed TCRB transcripts were sequenced, since all the RNA that had been isolated was reverse transcribed. TCRdb's copy holds only in-frame clones and misses some; the assay was immunoSEQ multiplex PCR. This sample has approximately 170,000 clones, with roughly 60% found just once. The study's findings and limits: Sampled from patients, naive, central memory and Treg TCRB repertoires appeared more similar than those sampled from healthy donors. Any role of HLA type in TCRB rearrangement remained unresolved here. Type 1 diabetes patients showed a moderate but significant shortening of TCRB CDR3s in all four CD4+ subsets.

V was shortened by 0 bases and J by 0 bases, with 9 bases between the two germline ends. Germline CDR1 reads LGHNA; CDR2 reads YNFKEQ. The CDR3 runs 16 residues. The genes are TRBV4-2 and TRBJ2-4; D is undetermined. This sequence was found in a man aged 25 to 45 with type 1 diabetes. Material for sequencing was naive CD4+ T cells from blood. The CDR3 here is CASSQERNLAKNIQYF. In nucleotides, the CDR3 is TGTGCCAGCAGCCAAGAACGAAACTTAGCCAAAAACATTCAGTACTTC.